In this sample, the clone carrying this T cell receptor beta chain turned up once. Some clones are missing from TCRdb's copy, which holds only in-frame ones; the method was immunoSEQ multiplex PCR. This sample carries about 40,000 clones, 80% to 90% of them seen once, and the ten largest clones take roughly 0.53%. CDR1 is SGHTA, CDR2 FQGNSA, per germline. The CDR3 extends over 15 amino acids. The V and J ends lost 5 bases and 0 bases, in that order; junction bases with no gene match: 7. The data originate from a study of OX40 agonist ivuxolimab in advanced cancers. The sequence was collected from an adult with an advanced solid tumor such as melanoma, head and neck, liver or kidney cancer. This chain links TRBV7-2 with TRBJ2-7; the match to TRBD1 covers 7 bases. Source: CD4+ or CD8+ T cells sorted from blood, taken in a trial of the OX40 agonist ivuxolimab. CDR3 amino acids: CASSRSGQVSYEQYF. In DNA form, the CDR3 reads TGTGCCAGCAGCAGATCCGGACAGGTCTCCTACGAGCAGTACTTC.